The clone carrying this T cell receptor (beta chain) was recorded a few times. Antigen unknown. The sample belongs to a study of blood T cells in healthy people across ages. Study-level background: Template switching caught about one barcoded beta molecule for each two T cells. Study observations and caveats: Long-lived and aged donors differed, with more naive CD4+ cells and higher diversity in the long-lived.

Alongside a J-beta primer mix, a sample-barcoded 5' primer served in a second PCR lasting roughly 6 to 11 cycles. Every cDNA molecule carried a tag from a template-switch adaptor bearing 12 random nucleotides. TCRdb analysed the 5' RACE reads with MiXCR anew, one entry per CDR3 protein. The sample yields 1,300,000 or so distinct CDR3 sequences, 59% seen once. J lost 6 bases, V lost 4 bases, and 12 bases had no gene match. The germline gives CDR1 SGDLS, CDR2 YYNGEE. The CDR3 extends over 16 amino acids. Those donating, healthy Caucasian individuals from Russia, were aged about 6 to 100. The sample comprised blood. The gene calls are TRBV9 and TRBJ2-7, with TRBD1 identical over 11 bases. The TCR comes from a young man in good health. The CDR3 loop reads CASSPLPSGTGGEQYF. CDR3 coding DNA: TGTGCCAGCAGCCCGTTACCGTCCGGGACAGGGGGCGAGCAGTACTTC.